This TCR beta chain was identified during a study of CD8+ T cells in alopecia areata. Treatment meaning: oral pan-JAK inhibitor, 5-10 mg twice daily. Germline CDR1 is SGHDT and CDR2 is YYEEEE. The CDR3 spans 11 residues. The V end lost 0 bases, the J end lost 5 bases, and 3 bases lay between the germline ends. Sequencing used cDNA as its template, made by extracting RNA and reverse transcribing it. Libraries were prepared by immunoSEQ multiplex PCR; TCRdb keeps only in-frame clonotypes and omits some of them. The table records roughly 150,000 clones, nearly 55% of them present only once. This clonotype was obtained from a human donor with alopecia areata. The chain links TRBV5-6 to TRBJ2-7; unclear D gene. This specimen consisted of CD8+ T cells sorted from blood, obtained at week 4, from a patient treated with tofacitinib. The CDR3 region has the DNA TGTGCCAGCAGCTTGGCCCACGAGCAGTACTTC. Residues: CASSLAHEQYF. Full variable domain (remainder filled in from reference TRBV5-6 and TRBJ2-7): DAGVTQSPTHLIKTRGQQVTLRCSPKSGHDTVSWYQQALGQGPQFIFQYYEEEERQRGNFPDRFSGHQFPNYSSELNVNALLLGDSALYLCASSLAHEQYFGPGTRLTVT.